What follows are 18 T cell receptor beta chains derived from one specimen sequenced in a study of memory CD4+ T cells and cytomegalovirus serostatus. The sort gate was single viable CD3+CD4+CD8-CD45RO+ cells for memory CD4+ T cells. TCRdb's copy holds only in-frame clones and misses some; the assay was immunoSEQ multiplex PCR. Found here are 60,000 to 70,000 clones, 60% to 85% of them singletons; the top ten hold 4% to 5.5%. The sequenced material came from memory CD4+ T cells from blood. Receptors were obtained from an adult in good health and CMV-seropositive.

The V call is TRBV5-1, the J call TRBJ2-1; TRBD2 aligns across 10 bases. Germline assignment: CDR1 SGHRS and CDR2 YFSETQ. This CDR3 is built from 17 residues. With 4 bases clipped from V and 6 bases from J, the junction kept 13 bases outside the gene matches. Here the CDR3 DNA reads TGCGCCAGCAGCCTCCCCGGAGCGGGGGGGCCTCGCAATGAGCAGTTCTTC. It yields the protein CASSLPGAGGPRNEQFF.

V and J are TRBV18 and TRBJ1-1; no firm D call. The germline V gene has CDR1 KGHSH and CDR2 LQKENI. The CDR3 runs 13 residues. V lost 6 bases to trimming and J lost 3 bases, with 11 bases between them. CDR3 sequence reads: CASSRSPDTEAFF. The CDR3 DNA reads TGTGCCAGCTCTCGGAGTCCCGACACTGAAGCTTTCTTT.

The chain carries TRBV27 and TRBJ1-5; D not resolved. The CDR3 contains 13 residues. V lost 0 bases and J lost 6, with 6 bases in between. Germline CDR1 MNHEY, CDR2 SMNVEV (reference sequence). Written as DNA, the CDR3 is TGTGCCAGCAGTTTATCGCGAAGTCAGCCCCAGCATTTT. It encodes CASSLSRSQPQHF.

This sequence joins TRBV2 and TRBJ2-3, with TRBD2 matching 9 bases. The germline gives CDR1 SNHLY, CDR2 FYNNEI. J lost 6 bases, V lost 5 bases, and 6 bases had no gene match. This CDR3 comprises 14 residues. CDR3 nucleotides: TGTGCCAGCAGTCCGGGACTAGCCAGCGATACGCAGTATTTT. The encoded protein is CASSPGLASDTQYF.

V and J are TRBV7-3 and TRBJ2-3; TRBD1 is a possible D gene (5 bases). The CDR3 is 14 residues long. Trimming took 1 base from V and 2 from J, leaving 7 bases between them. CDR1 and CDR2 (germline): SGHTA, FQGTGA. CDR3 loop: CASSLIGVTDTQYF. In DNA, the CDR3 is TGTGCCAGCAGCTTAATAGGGGTCACAGATACGCAGTATTTT.

The chain couples TRBV5-1 to TRBJ2-5; 7 bases line up with TRBD1. The germline V gene has CDR1 SGHRS and CDR2 YFSETQ. The CDR3 covers 15 residues. The trim removed 0 bases at V and 5 bases at J, leaving 7 bases unmatched. Here the CDR3 DNA reads TGCGCCAGCAGCTTGGGAGGGGGCAATATGGAGACCCAGTACTTC. Protein product: CASSLGGGNMETQYF.

As for this clone: Different DNA sequences within this sample yield the same CDR3. V is TRBV11-3 and J is TRBJ2-3; 15 bases are a match to TRBD2. Germline-derived CDR1 and CDR2 are SGHNT and YENEEA. The CDR3 spans 16 residues. Trimming took 5 bases from V and 3 from J; bases not matched to a gene: 3. The CDR3: CASSLGTSGRTDTQYF. The CDR3 DNA reads as TGTGCCAGCAGCCTCGGGACTAGCGGGAGGACAGATACGCAGTATTTT.

This clone was counted only a few times. The CDR3 coding sequence is TGTGCCTGGAGTGCGACAGGTAACACTGAAGCTTTCTTT. As protein: CAWSATGNTEAFF. V usage is TRBV30 and J usage is TRBJ1-1; weak D call: TRBD1 (6 bases). The V end lost 1 base, the J end lost 2 bases, and 8 bases lay between the germline ends. The CDR3 totals 13 residues. Germline-derived CDR1 and CDR2 are GTSNPN and SVGIG (reference sequence). Based on the CDR3 plus reference TRBV30 and TRBJ1-1, the full variable domain is SQTIHQWPATLVQPVGSPLSLECTVEGTSNPNLYWYRQAAGRGLQLLFYSVGIGQISSEVPQNLSASRPQDRQFILSSKKLLLSDSGFYLCAWSATGNTEAFFGQGTRLTVV.

CDR3 in amino acids: CSVDGGGGELFF. For the CDR3, the DNA is TGCAGCGTTGATGGGGGGGGAGGGGAGCTGTTTTTT. The chain recombines TRBV29-1 with TRBJ2-2; TRBD2 matches 7 bases. The V gene's germline CDR1 is SQVTM and CDR2 ANQGSEA. Germline trimming cut 3 bases from V and 8 bases from J; bases unmatched to any gene: 3. CDR3 length equals 12 residues.

This chain joins TRBV29-1 and TRBJ1-2; 9 positions agree with TRBD1. The CDR3 consists of 14 residues. CDR1 is SQVTM, CDR2 ANQGSEA, per germline. J was trimmed by 8 bases and V by 5 bases; bases with no gene match: 12. As DNA, the CDR3 is TGCAGCGTTACCGGGACAGGGACCCTTAGGGGCTACACCTTC. This sequence encodes CSVTGTGTLRGYTF.

V gene TRBV5-1 combines with J gene TRBJ2-2; D is tentatively TRBD1 or TRBD2 (6 bases each). The CDR3 covers 16 residues. V was clipped by 4 bases and J by 2 bases, with 15 bases between them. From germline, CDR1 is SGHRS and CDR2 YFSETQ. CDR3 loop: CASSIGGRFNTGELFF. In DNA, the CDR3 is TGCGCCAGCAGCATTGGGGGGCGCTTTAACACCGGGGAGCTGTTTTTT.

V usage is TRBV5-1 and J usage is TRBJ2-3; D possibly corresponds to TRBD2 (5 bases). Deletions cut 5 bases from V and 4 bases from J, with 14 bases between. The germline gives CDR1 SGHRS, CDR2 YFSETQ. The CDR3 spans 14 residues. The chain's CDR3 is CASSREGESDTQYF. Written as DNA, the CDR3 is TGCGCCAGCAGTCGAGAGGGAGAGTCAGATACGCAGTATTTT.

This clone was counted once. The V and J genes are TRBV5-6 and TRBJ1-2, with TRBD1 matching 9 bases. The junction had 15 bases not matched to a gene; V was cut back by 2 bases and J by 4 bases. Germline CDR1 and CDR2: SGHDT and YYEEEE. CDR3 size: 18 residues. The CDR3 reads CASSFPYYKQGAGYGYTF. Written as DNA, the CDR3 is TGTGCCAGCAGCTTCCCATATTACAAACAGGGGGCGGGCTATGGCTACACCTTC.

This clone was counted once. CDR3 in DNA: TGTGCCAGCAGTGAATTTCAAGGCGCCTCCCGGTGGACCCAGTACTTC. This encodes CASSEFQGASRWTQYF. The chain recombines TRBV2 with TRBJ2-5; D gene ambiguous. Germline V gene sequence: CDR1 SNHLY, CDR2 FYNNEI. V lost 2 bases to trimming and J lost 7 bases, with 20 bases between them. The CDR3 covers 16 residues.

The chain carries TRBV6-1 and TRBJ2-2; TRBD2 matches at 12 bases. The germline V gene encodes CDR1 MNHNS and CDR2 SASEGT. The trim removed 7 bases at V and 5 bases at J, leaving 5 bases unmatched. CDR3 size: 15 residues. CDR3 nucleotides: TGTGCCAGCACTAGCGGGACTAGCGGGACCGGGGAGCTGTTTTTT. This gives the protein CASTSGTSGTGELFF.

The chain is built from TRBV25-1 and TRBJ2-3, with TRBD2 matching 9 bases. With V trimmed by 5 bases and J by 5 bases, 11 bases remained unmatched. Germline CDR1 and CDR2: MGHDK and SYGVNS. The CDR3 runs to 16 residues. CDR3: CASSPQVLAGRDTQYF. CDR3 DNA: TGTGCCAGCAGTCCCCAAGTCCTAGCGGGGCGAGATACGCAGTATTTT. The variable domain in full, completed from reference TRBV25-1 and TRBJ2-3, reads EADIYQTPRYLVIGTGKKITLECSQTMGHDKMYWYQQDPGMELHLIHYSYGVNSTEKGDLSSESTVSRIRTEHFPLTLESARPSHTSQYLCASSPQVLAGRDTQYFGPGTRLTVL.

The J gene is TRBJ1-5, the V gene TRBV19; the D is unclear. The CDR3 consists of 12 residues. The ends were cut back, 4 bases at V and 10 bases at J, with 11 bases in the middle. The germline CDR1 and CDR2 sequences are LNHDA and SQIVND (reference sequence). Here the CDR3 reads CASSKRISPQHF. CDR3 bases: TGTGCCAGTAGTAAGAGGATCAGCCCCCAGCATTTT.

This chain uses TRBV10-3 with TRBJ1-2, with 10 positions matching TRBD1. The CDR3 extends over 14 amino acids. J gave up 5 bases and V 6 bases, and 6 bases lay outside the gene matches. CDR1 and CDR2 from the germline V gene are ENHRY and SYGVKD. This CDR3 is CAIRGTGAEYGYTF. The DNA of the CDR3 is TGTGCCATCAGGGGGACAGGGGCCGAATATGGCTACACCTTC.